One and the same sample provided the 18 T cell receptor beta chains below, sequenced in a study of cytomegalovirus exposure and HLA in healthy donors. The PCR used 60 Vbeta and 13 Jbeta primers. Clones were read by immunoSEQ multiplex PCR, and TCRdb kept only the in-frame ones, dropping some. The sample records 95,000 to 150,000 clones, more than 60% being singletons. The sequenced sample consisted of PBMCs. Receptor source: a man in his forties in good health and CMV-seropositive.

This chain connects TRBV15 to TRBJ1-5; 7 bases are a match to TRBD1. CDR1 is LNHNV, CDR2 YYDKDF, per germline (reference sequence). The J segment lost 5 bases and the V segment lost 9 bases, leaving 13 bases of the junction unmatched. The length of the CDR3 is 15 residues. The DNA of the CDR3 is TGTGCCACAAGATGGGTCGACAGGGCAGATCAGCCCCAGCATTTT. It codes for CATRWVDRADQPQHF. The full variable domain, with the rest looked up from reference TRBV15 and TRBJ1-5, is DAMVIQNPRYQVTQFGKPVTLSCSQTLNHNVMYWYQQKSSQAPKLLFHYYDKDFNNEADTPDNFQSRRPNTSFCFLDIRSPGLGDTAMYLCATRWVDRADQPQHFGDGTRLSIL.

In this sample, this clone turned up a few times. This sequence joins TRBV5-4 and TRBJ2-7; 10 bases line up with TRBD1. J gave up 2 bases and V 2 bases, and 4 bases lay outside the gene matches. Looked up from germline, CDR1 is SGHNT and CDR2 is YYREEE (reference sequence). The CDR3 covers 15 residues. The CDR3 DNA reads TGTGCCAGCAGCTTAACCGGGACAGGGGCCTACGAGCAGTACTTC. As protein: CASSLTGTGAYEQYF.

The genes are TRBV15 and TRBJ2-3, with 8 bases identical to TRBD2. CDR1 and CDR2 (germline): LNHNV, YYDKDF (reference sequence). V shed 1 base and J 2 bases; nucleotides not matched to a gene: 5. The length of the CDR3 is 16 residues. The CDR3 DNA reads as TGTGCCACCAGCAGAGGTGCTAGCGGGCTCACAGATACGCAGTATTTT. This encodes CATSRGASGLTDTQYF. Full variable domain (rest looked up from reference TRBV15 and TRBJ2-3): DAMVIQNPRYQVTQFGKPVTLSCSQTLNHNVMYWYQQKSSQAPKLLFHYYDKDFNNEADTPDNFQSRRPNTSFCFLDIRSPGLGDTAMYLCATSRGASGLTDTQYFGPGTRLTVL.

The rearrangement joins TRBV6-5 to TRBJ2-4; perhaps TRBD2 as D (6 bases). The CDR3 totals 15 residues. Germline V gene data show CDR1 as MNHEY and CDR2 as SVGAGI. V gave up 0 bases and J gave up 0 bases, with 6 bases separating them. The CDR3 DNA reads TGTGCCAGCAGTTACTCGGGACTAGCCAAAAACATTCAGTACTTC. Translated, it gives CASSYSGLAKNIQYF.

The V gene is TRBV7-9, the J gene TRBJ2-3; 12 bases fit TRBD2. J lost 15 bases, V lost 5 bases, and 6 bases had no gene match. This CDR3 has 12 amino acids. CDR1 is SEHNR, CDR2 FQNEAQ, per germline (reference sequence). Here the CDR3 reads CASSRGLAGPYF. The CDR3 DNA sequence: TGTGCCAGCAGCCGCGGACTAGCGGGGCCCTATTTT.

The rearrangement joins TRBV19 to TRBJ2-1; D unresolved. Per germline, CDR1 LNHDA and CDR2 SQIVND (reference sequence). Trimming took 1 base from V and 0 from J, leaving 7 bases between them. This CDR3 has 15 amino acids. As DNA, the CDR3 is TGTGCCAGTAGTATAGCTGTGAGCTCCTACAATGAGCAGTTCTTC. As protein: CASSIAVSSYNEQFF. Complete variable domain (other parts from reference TRBV19 and TRBJ2-1): DGGITQSPKYLFRKEGQNVTLSCEQNLNHDAMYWYRQDPGQGLRLIYYSQIVNDFQKGDIAEGYSVSREKKESFPLTVTSAQKNPTAFYLCASSIAVSSYNEQFFGPGTRLTVL.

This clone was seen just once. The chain uses TRBV5-3 and TRBJ2-7, with 14 bases fitting TRBD2. TRBV5-3 is an ORF; its function is uncertain. The CDR3 totals 17 residues. The ends lost 4 bases at V and 3 bases at J; junction bases unmatched: 9. The CDR3 coding sequence is TGTGCCAGAAGCCAGGGACTAGCGGGGGACAAGGGCTACGAGCAGTACTTC. This encodes CARSQGLAGDKGYEQYF.

The gene calls are TRBV15 and TRBJ2-1; weak D call: TRBD2 (6 bases). Deletions cut 0 bases from V and 7 bases from J, with 16 bases between. This CDR3 is built from 16 residues. Germline V gene data show CDR1 as LNHNV and CDR2 as YYDKDF (reference sequence). DNA of the CDR3: TGTGCCACCAGCAGAGATAGGAGGGAGCGATGGAATGAGCAGTTCTTC. It specifies CATSRDRRERWNEQFF. Full variable domain (missing parts from reference TRBV15 and TRBJ2-1): DAMVIQNPRYQVTQFGKPVTLSCSQTLNHNVMYWYQQKSSQAPKLLFHYYDKDFNNEADTPDNFQSRRPNTSFCFLDIRSPGLGDTAMYLCATSRDRRERWNEQFFGPGTRLTVL.

The genes are TRBV11-2 and TRBJ2-1, with 10 bases fitting TRBD2. The germline V gene encodes CDR1 SGHAT and CDR2 FQNNGV. The CDR3 sequence is 15 residues long. After removal of 6 bases from V and 6 bases from J, the junction contained 8 bases not matched to a gene. CDR3 coding DNA: TGTGCCAGCAGGTCGACTAGCGGGCCCCTCAATGAGCAGTTCTTC. Translating it yields CASRSTSGPLNEQFF.

CDR3 DNA: TGTGCCAGTAGTCTTTCGGGACAACTAGACATTCAGTACTTC. Translating gives CASSLSGQLDIQYF. The chain has TRBV19 and TRBJ2-4; D possibly corresponds to TRBD1 (6 bases). The CDR3 contains 14 residues. Germline V CDR1 and CDR2: LNHDA, SQIVND (reference sequence). V was clipped by 5 bases and J by 8 bases, with 16 bases between them.

The rearrangement links TRBV5-1 to TRBJ2-3; 11 positions match TRBD2. The CDR3 loop spans 17 amino acids. Germline CDR1 reads SGHRS; CDR2 reads YFSETQ. V lost 0 bases to trimming and J lost 5 bases; unmatched junction nucleotides: 8. CDR3 in DNA: TGCGCCAGCAGCTTGGTCGCGGGGACTAGCGGAAGAGATACGCAGTATTTT. Protein sequence: CASSLVAGTSGRDTQYF.

The chain links TRBV7-3 to TRBJ2-1; the D gene is possibly TRBD2 (7 bases). The CDR3 covers 16 residues. V was cut by 3 bases and J by 3 bases, with 15 bases left in between. CDR1 is SGHTA and CDR2 is FQGTGA in the germline V gene. DNA for the CDR3: TGTGCCAGCAGCTTCCGGGGGGCGGTCGGCTACAATGAGCAGTTCTTC. This translates into CASSFRGAVGYNEQFF.

The genes are TRBV6-6 and TRBJ2-7; D may be TRBD1 (5 bases). Trimming took 2 bases from V and 3 from J, leaving 8 bases between them. The CDR3 extends over 13 amino acids. CDR1 is MNHNY, CDR2 SVGAGI, per germline (reference sequence). CDR3 in amino acids: CASSYGRDYEQYF. DNA of the CDR3: TGTGCCAGCAGTTACGGCAGGGACTACGAGCAGTACTTC.

This sequence joins TRBV2 and TRBJ2-3; a weak D match, TRBD2 (5 bases). V was clipped by 5 bases and J by 11 bases, with 11 bases between them. CDR3 length equals 11 residues. Germline V gene sequence: CDR1 SNHLY, CDR2 FYNNEI. The CDR3 is CASSRTREQYF. The CDR3 coding sequence is TGTGCCAGCAGTAGGACTCGTGAGCAGTATTTT.

This sequence joins TRBV28 and TRBJ1-4; a weak D match, TRBD1 (6 bases). V shed 3 bases and J shed 4 bases, with 18 bases lying between them. Germline V gene sequence: CDR1 MDHEN, CDR2 SYDVKM. There are 17 residues in the CDR3. The CDR3 reads CASSLAGPGVGNEKLFF. CDR3 in DNA: TGTGCCAGCAGTTTGGCAGGTCCAGGGGTGGGTAATGAAAAACTGTTTTTT.

The chain links TRBV5-1 to TRBJ2-1; 10 positions agree with TRBD2. The length of the CDR3 is 15 residues. Germline CDR1 and CDR2: SGHRS and YFSETQ. V trimming: 5 bases; J trimming: 3 bases; junction bases outside the gene matches: 5. The CDR3 region has the DNA TGCGCCAGCAGACTTGGACTAGCGGACTACAATGAGCAGTTCTTC. Its protein is CASRLGLADYNEQFF. Full variable domain (outside the CDR3, taken from reference TRBV5-1 and TRBJ2-1): KAGVTQTPRYLIKTRGQQVTLSCSPISGHRSVSWYQQTPGQGLQFLFEYFSETQRNKGNFPGRFSGRQFSNSRSEMNVSTLELGDSALYLCASRLGLADYNEQFFGPGTRLTVL.

The chain carries TRBV6-5 and TRBJ2-3, with 9 bases that match TRBD2. V dropped 2 bases and J dropped 5; count of bases not matched to a gene: 8. The CDR3 is made up of 16 amino acids. From germline, CDR1 is MNHEY and CDR2 SVGAGI. Written as DNA, the CDR3 is TGTGCCAGCAGTTACGCGGGGGGGCCTAGGAGAGATACGCAGTATTTT. Amino acids: CASSYAGGPRRDTQYF.

This rearrangement joins TRBV7-3 to TRBJ2-5; 10 nucleotides align to TRBD2. V trimming: 5 bases; J trimming: 2 bases; junction bases outside the gene matches: 2. CDR1 and CDR2 from the germline V gene are SGHTA and FQGTGA. The CDR3 runs 14 residues. CDR3 in DNA: TGTGCCAGCAGCCTAGCGGGAGAACAAGAGACCCAGTACTTC. This translates into CASSLAGEQETQYF.